This entry features one T cell receptor (beta chain) sequence. No antigen is known for it. Germline and junction disagree at one end, which may indicate a read error. The source of the sample is a study of metastatic and nonmetastatic thyroid tumors. As for the study in general: Thyroid patients, malignant and benign, had repertoires compared across blood and tumor or nodule tissue.

The study's findings and limits: Relative to benign nodules, malignant thyroid tumors were reportedly characterized by significantly elevated TCR beta diversity in blood and tumor.

In the original workflow: For papillary thyroid cancer, a distant-metastasis classifier was constructed from CDR3 differences observed across clinicopathological groups. TCRdb reassembled clones from the PCR reads with MiXCR. The V and J calls come from TCRdb's annotation, not from the publication. There are over 15,000 clones in the sample; about a third occur only once, and roughly 17% lies in the top ten. Ahead of thyroid surgery, no patient had received treatment of any kind. This TCR came from a female donor with papillary thyroid cancer or a benign thyroid nodule (not recorded which). Some clones in this sample may be carry-over from other donors' samples. Material for sequencing was tumor tissue.

The CDR3 nucleotides are TGTGCCAGCAGTGAACTGGGATCCTACCATGAGCAGTTCTTC. This encodes CASSELGSYHEQFF. V is TRBV2 and J is TRBJ2-1, with D uncertain. Per germline, CDR1 SNHLY and CDR2 FYNNEI. The CDR3 sequence is 14 residues long. The full variable domain, its missing parts supplied by reference TRBV2 and TRBJ2-1, is EPEVTQTPSHQVTQMGQEVILRCVPISNHLYFYWYRQILGQKVEFLVSFYNNEISEKSEIFDDQFSVERPDGSNFTLKIRSTKLEDSAMYFCASSELGSYHEQFFGPGTRLTVL.